The present T cell receptor (beta chain) was sequenced within a study of T cells after yellow fever vaccination. Study-wide findings and caveats: Detected again after the booster were most primary-vaccination clones, at nearly 97% CD4 and approximately 90% CD8.

Using its own MiXCR run on the 5' RACE reads, TCRdb lists one record per CDR3 protein. This repertoire shows approximately 550,000 distinct CDR3 sequences, roughly 13% found once; its top ten account for around 15%. In the case of this clonotype: Its specificity is not known.

The receptor's source is a man aged 25 to 40 who received the YFV17D yellow fever vaccine. The sample consisted of PBMCs, taken on the day of the yellow fever booster vaccination.

CDR3 DNA: TGCGCCAGCAGCTTGGCCGTAGCGAAGAGGGTGGATACGCAGTATTTT. Protein sequence: CASSLAVAKRVDTQYF. The V gene is TRBV5-1, the J gene TRBJ2-3, with D maybe TRBD2 (5 bases). The V end lost 0 bases, the J end lost 6 bases, and 17 bases lay between the germline ends. This CDR3 has 16 amino acids. Germline V CDR1 and CDR2: SGHRS, YFSETQ. The complete variable domain, with remaining parts taken from reference TRBV5-1 and TRBJ2-3, reads KAGVTQTPRYLIKTRGQQVTLSCSPISGHRSVSWYQQTPGQGLQFLFEYFSETQRNKGNFPGRFSGRQFSNSRSEMNVSTLELGDSALYLCASSLAVAKRVDTQYFGPGTRLTVL.